This T cell receptor beta chain appears in the sequencing data of a study of T-cell memory formation after mild COVID-19. Sample barcodes and UMIs were carried by the TCR alpha and TCR beta cDNA libraries that 5'RACE generated with constant-segment primers. TCRdb analysed the 5' RACE reads with MiXCR anew, one entry per CDR3 protein. Here the sample spans fewer than 600,000 distinct CDR3 sequences, 20% to 25% being singletons. Study-wide points: Day 15 to 85 contracting clones showed balanced CD4/CD8; later expanders leaned CD4+.

V gave up 4 bases and J gave up 4 bases, with 12 bases separating them. The CDR3 loop spans 14 amino acids. CDR1 SGHRS and CDR2 YFSETQ come from the germline V gene. A remark on this clonotype: The antigen is not known.

The sequencing sample was made of PBMCs or a T cell subset sorted from them (not recorded which). The TCR sequence derives from an adult woman who had mild COVID-19 (a few samples of this study predate the infection). Cell type and time point are not known. The V call is TRBV5-1, the J call TRBJ1-5, with unresolved D. The CDR3 reads CASSLIRENQPQHF. The CDR3 nucleotides are TGCGCCAGCAGCCTTATTCGGGAGAATCAGCCCCAGCATTTT.